This T cell receptor (beta chain) was profiled in a study of identical twins. General study results and limits: Researchers reported weaker excess twin sharing in beta out-of-frame sequences. Out-of-frame TCR alpha sharing observed in monozygotic twins exceeded model estimates.

CDR3 length: 15 residues. Looked up from germline, CDR1 is SGHTA and CDR2 is FQGTGA. After removal of 5 bases from V and 5 bases from J, the junction contained 7 bases not matched to a gene. MiXCR was run by TCRdb on the 5' RACE reads, yielding one entry per CDR3 protein. The top ten clones hold roughly 4% of a sample with about 730,000 distinct CDR3 sequences, about 20% of them seen once. A remark on this clonotype: The antigen is undetermined.

Another study also made use of these data, one on T cells expressing NK-cell markers. As that study records: Cells sorted as CD3+CD56+NKG2C+, CD3+CD56+NKG2C- and CD3+CD56-NKG2C+ T cells supplied the TCR beta repertoires. Similarly, these clonotypes led the CD3+CD56-NKG2C+ fraction as well in a handful of donors.

The rearrangement uses TRBV7-3 and TRBJ2-7, with 12 positions matching TRBD2. What was sequenced was PBMCs. This TCR came from a woman aged 18-35 years in good health. The CDR3, as DNA: TGTGCCAGCAGCCGGACCTCTAGCGGGGGGGACGAGCAGTACTTC. Translated, it gives CASSRTSSGGDEQYF.